Below are 28 T cell receptor beta chains sequenced from a single sample in a study of T cell repertoires in cytomegalovirus infection. These receptors' antigens are unknown. Each CDR3 protein is one row after TCRdb ran MiXCR on the reads. The table lists under 350,000 distinct CDR3 sequences, 20% to 25% of them singletons. Sequencing used cultured PBMCs, obtained from culture after CMV antigen stimulation. The receptors stem from a human donor in good health (CMV status not recorded). Some clones in this sample may be carry-over from other donors' samples.

This clonotype turned up a few times. CDR3 DNA: TGTGCCAGCAGCTCCGTTGGGGGTTACGACCGGTCCTACAATGAGCAGTTCTTC. It specifies CASSSVGGYDRSYNEQFF. The V and J genes are TRBV11-2 and TRBJ2-1; either TRBD1 or TRBD2 may fit D (5 bases each). The CDR3 has 18 residues. The V end lost 4 bases, the J end lost 1 base, and 20 bases lay between the germline ends. Germline values: CDR1 SGHAT, CDR2 FQNNGV.

Points on this clonotype: One end of the junction varies from germline; a read error may be responsible. The gene calls are TRBV12-3 or TRBV12-4 and TRBJ2-1, with 8 bases fitting TRBD2. CDR3 length: 10 residues. CDR3 residues: CASSGLALIF. The CDR3 DNA sequence: TGTGCCAGCAGTGGACTAGCATTGATCTTC.

This clonotype was picked up a small number of times. This CDR3 reads CSARTRAPYNEQFF. For the CDR3, the DNA is TGCAGTGCTAGGACCCGAGCGCCCTACAATGAGCAGTTCTTC. The V and J genes are TRBV20-1 and TRBJ2-1; D remains ambiguous. This CDR3 contains 14 residues. The V gene's germline CDR1 is DFQATT and CDR2 SNEGSKA (reference sequence). The V and J ends lost 3 bases and 2 bases respectively, with 11 bases between them.

This chain joins TRBV15 and TRBJ1-6; possibly TRBD1 for D (5 bases). The CDR3 extends over 17 amino acids. The germline V and J ends were trimmed by 3 bases and 8 bases, with 20 bases remaining between them. CDR1 LNHNV and CDR2 YYDKDF come from the germline V gene (reference sequence). CDR3 protein: CATSRDGARRRDSPLHF. The CDR3 region has the DNA TGTGCCACCAGCAGGGATGGGGCCCGGAGGCGGGATTCACCCCTCCACTTT.

This clonotype has a handful of counts. The chain links TRBV10-1 to TRBJ2-7; D remains ambiguous. V was pared by 0 bases and J by 0 bases, with 15 bases between. The CDR3 has 17 residues. Germline CDR1 and CDR2: WNHNN and SYGVQD (reference sequence). CDR3 residues: CASSESGSRKSSYEQYV. The DNA of the CDR3 is TGCGCCAGCAGTGAGTCTGGCTCCAGAAAGAGCTCCTACGAGCAGTACGTC.

This chain uses TRBV20-1 with TRBJ2-1; weak D call: TRBD1 (5 bases). The V and J ends lost 0 bases and 7 bases respectively, with 7 bases between them. The CDR3 runs 12 residues. CDR1 DFQATT and CDR2 SNEGSKA come from the germline V gene (reference sequence). The CDR3, as DNA: TGCAGTGCTAGAGATAGGGGTAATGAGCAGTTCTTC. It is translated as CSARDRGNEQFF.

The chain has TRBV7-2 and TRBJ2-1, with TRBD2 identical over 8 bases. J was trimmed by 6 bases and V by 2 bases; bases with no gene match: 15. Germline V lookup: CDR1 SGHTA, CDR2 FQGNSA. The CDR3 is made up of 18 amino acids. Here the CDR3 DNA reads TGTGCCAGCAGCTTAACTCCGAGGACGGGAGGGAAATCCAATGAGCAGTTCTTC. Translated: CASSLTPRTGGKSNEQFF.

There are many counts of this clonotype. The chain carries TRBV14 and TRBJ2-2, with D perhaps being TRBD1 or TRBD2 (5 bases each). The CDR3 has 16 amino acids. The germline V and J ends were trimmed by 4 bases and 5 bases, with 17 bases remaining between them. Per the germline V gene, CDR1 is SGHDN and CDR2 is FVKESK. The CDR3 loop is CASSRDPGRHTGELFF. The CDR3 DNA is TGTGCCAGCAGCCGAGACCCGGGACGACATACCGGGGAGCTGTTTTTT.

This clonotype was seen a few times. This chain links TRBV12-3 or TRBV12-4 with TRBJ1-3; 7 bases are a match to TRBD1. This CDR3 spans 16 amino acids. Losses at the gene ends were 5 bases for V and 0 bases for J; bases not matched to a gene: 7. Written as DNA, the CDR3 is TGTGCCAGCAGTCCAGACAGGGAATACTCTGGAAACACCATATATTTT. Encoded protein: CASSPDREYSGNTIYF.

This clonotype was observed many times. This rearrangement joins TRBV12-3 or TRBV12-4 to TRBJ2-1, with D maybe TRBD2 (6 bases). This CDR3 spans 11 amino acids. V was pared by 8 bases and J by 8 bases, with 10 bases between. The CDR3 coding sequence is TGTGCCAGCGCCCCGGGGGATGAGCAGTTCTTC. Residues: CASAPGDEQFF.

There are many counts of this clonotype. The V call is TRBV7-2, the J call TRBJ1-1; D is unresolved. CDR1 is SGHTA and CDR2 is FQGNSA in the germline V gene. V was clipped by 3 bases and J by 4 bases, with 12 bases between them. This CDR3 region has 14 residues. The CDR3 nucleotides are TGTGCCAGCAGCTTTGACTCCCGGGGCACTGAAGCTTTCTTT. Translating gives CASSFDSRGTEAFF.

The table lists this clonotype with a few counts. Here the CDR3 DNA reads TGTGCCAGCAGCTTAAAGACAGAAGGGTATGGCTACACCTTC. Translated: CASSLKTEGYGYTF. The V gene is TRBV7-2, the J gene TRBJ1-2; D may be TRBD1 (5 bases). Germline V gene data show CDR1 as SGHTA and CDR2 as FQGNSA. V gave up 2 bases and J gave up 5 bases, with 12 bases separating them. The CDR3 sequence is 14 residues long.

This clonotype was counted a few times. This chain uses TRBV7-2 with TRBJ1-2, with 7 bases matching TRBD1. The CDR3 is 14 residues long. The V gene's germline CDR1 is SGHTA and CDR2 FQGNSA. Trimming cost V 5 bases and J 4 bases; bases outside gene matches: 7. CDR3 coding DNA: TGTGCCAGCAGCCCAGGGACAGACGGCTATGGCTACACCTTC. It encodes CASSPGTDGYGYTF.

This CDR3 reads CASSPGQGAANEQFF. CDR3 nucleotides: TGCGCCAGCAGCCCCGGACAGGGGGCGGCCAATGAGCAGTTCTTC. The genes are TRBV5-1 and TRBJ2-1; TRBD1 agrees at 11 bases. The CDR3 length is 15 residues. CDR1 is SGHRS, CDR2 YFSETQ, per germline. The V segment lost 4 bases and the J segment 6 bases; nucleotides outside the gene matches: 6.

The chain combines TRBV6-5 with TRBJ2-2; possibly TRBD1 for D (6 bases). The CDR3 has 14 amino acids. The V end was cut by 4 bases, the J end by 4 bases, with 10 bases between. Germline V gene data show CDR1 as MNHEY and CDR2 as SVGAGI. The CDR3, as DNA: TGTGCCAGCAGTTTCGGGACATCCACCGGGGAGCTGTTTTTT. Amino acid sequence: CASSFGTSTGELFF.

This clonotype was seen at least ten times. V and J are TRBV7-8 and TRBJ1-5; unclear D gene. The CDR3 spans 15 residues. Trimming stripped 4 bases from V and 4 bases from J, with 14 bases between. Germline V lookup: CDR1 SGHVS, CDR2 FQNEAQ. CDR3 protein: CASSSRFDKNQPQHF. CDR3 DNA sequence: TGTGCCAGCAGCTCCCGTTTTGACAAAAATCAGCCCCAGCATTTT. The complete variable domain, with remaining parts taken from reference TRBV7-8 and TRBJ1-5, reads GAGVSQSPRYKVAKRGQDVALRCDPISGHVSLFWYQQALGQGPEFLTYFQNEAQLDKSGLPSDRFFAERPEGSVSTLKIQRTQQEDSAVYLCASSSRFDKNQPQHFGDGTRLSIL.

This clonotype was recorded at least ten times. The V call is TRBV7-2, the J call TRBJ1-1, with 7 bases identical to TRBD1. Germline V gives CDR1 SGHTA, CDR2 FQGNSA. The V segment lost 3 bases and the J segment 9 bases; nucleotides outside the gene matches: 16. The CDR3 is 16 residues long. The CDR3 sequence: CASSLVLDRAGAQAFF. CDR3 bases: TGTGCCAGCAGCTTGGTTTTAGACAGGGCGGGGGCCCAAGCTTTCTTT.

The rearrangement uses TRBV7-3 and TRBJ2-2; D not certain. The ends were cut back, 5 bases at V and 0 bases at J, with 7 bases in the middle. The CDR3 totals 14 residues. The germline V gene encodes CDR1 SGHTA and CDR2 FQGTGA. CDR3 sequence reads: CASSADSNTGELFF. In DNA form, the CDR3 reads TGTGCCAGCAGCGCCGACTCGAACACCGGGGAGCTGTTTTTT.

This clonotype was counted between two and nine times. The chain combines TRBV4-3 with TRBJ1-5; D not certain. CDR1 is LGHNA, CDR2 YSLEER, per germline. V gave up 0 bases and J gave up 4 bases, with 10 bases separating them. CDR3 length equals 15 residues. CDR3 DNA sequence: TGCGCCAGCAGCCAAGAAGGGCGACGAAATCAGCCCCAGCATTTT. Its protein product is CASSQEGRRNQPQHF.

V and J are TRBV5-1 and TRBJ1-1; D is uncertain. Germline CDR1 and CDR2: SGHRS and YFSETQ. The CDR3 has 14 residues. Trimming stripped 0 bases from V and 1 base from J, with 7 bases between. CDR3 protein: CASSLERQNTEAFF. The CDR3 nucleotides read TGCGCCAGCAGCTTGGAGCGGCAGAACACTGAAGCTTTCTTT. Variable domain in full (rest from reference TRBV5-1 and TRBJ1-1): KAGVTQTPRYLIKTRGQQVTLSCSPISGHRSVSWYQQTPGQGLQFLFEYFSETQRNKGNFPGRFSGRQFSNSRSEMNVSTLELGDSALYLCASSLERQNTEAFFGQGTRLTVV.

The CDR3 loop is CASSLGASGKGRETQYF. Written as DNA, the CDR3 is TGTGCCAGCAGCTTAGGGGCTAGCGGAAAAGGCCGAGAGACCCAGTACTTC. V and J are TRBV7-2 and TRBJ2-5; TRBD2 agrees at 7 bases. Germline V gives CDR1 SGHTA, CDR2 FQGNSA. The CDR3 runs 17 residues. The junction had 12 bases not matched to a gene; V was cut back by 1 base and J by 4 bases.

This clonotype turned up a few times. This rearrangement joins TRBV4-1 to TRBJ2-7, with 11 bases that match TRBD2. The CDR3 has 16 residues. The ends lost 0 bases at V and 6 bases at J; junction bases unmatched: 7. CDR1 and CDR2 (germline): MGHRA, YSYEKL. CDR3 in amino acids: CASSQDLLAGVGEQYF. CDR3 nucleotides: TGCGCCAGCAGCCAAGATTTACTAGCGGGAGTGGGCGAGCAGTACTTC.

This rearrangement joins TRBV11-2 to TRBJ1-1; D not certain. Germline CDR1 SGHAT, CDR2 FQNNGV. The CDR3 has 14 amino acids. V was clipped by 5 bases and J by 1 base, with 11 bases between them. CDR3 sequence: CASSLNKPNTEAFF. As DNA, the CDR3 is TGTGCCAGCAGCCTAAACAAGCCGAACACTGAAGCTTTCTTT. Full variable domain (missing parts from reference TRBV11-2 and TRBJ1-1): EAGVAQSPRYKIIEKRQSVAFWCNPISGHATLYWYQQILGQGPKLLIQFQNNGVVDDSQLPKDRFSAERLKGVDSTLKIQPAKLEDSAVYLCASSLNKPNTEAFFGQGTRLTVV.

Written as DNA, the CDR3 is TGTGCCAGCAGTGCCGGGACTAGTTCAGGGAACACCGGGGAGCTGTTTTTT. Translated: CASSAGTSSGNTGELFF. The V gene is TRBV12-3 or TRBV12-4, the J gene TRBJ2-2, with TRBD2 identical over 8 bases. J gave up 1 base and V 5 bases, and 9 bases lay outside the gene matches. CDR3 length: 17 amino acids.

This clonotype was seen more than once but under ten times. V is TRBV6-6 and J is TRBJ2-3; the match to TRBD2 covers 7 bases. The J segment lost 1 base and the V segment lost 0 bases, leaving 7 bases of the junction unmatched. Germline V gene lookup returns CDR1 MNHNY and CDR2 SVGAGI (reference sequence). The CDR3 loop spans 17 amino acids. Here the CDR3 reads CASSYSPAGYGTDTQYF. CDR3 coding DNA: TGTGCCAGCAGTTACTCGCCAGCGGGATATGGCACAGATACGCAGTATTTT.

The V and J genes are TRBV19 and TRBJ2-1; no clear D gene. CDR3 length: 14 amino acids. Germline V gene data show CDR1 as LNHDA and CDR2 as SQIVND (reference sequence). Between the trimmed V and J ends, which lost 1 base and 8 bases, there was a span of 12 bases. CDR3 residues: CASSIGLDTYEQFF. The CDR3, as DNA: TGTGCCAGTAGTATAGGACTGGATACGTATGAGCAGTTCTTC.

The table lists this clonotype with many counts. This chain links TRBV7-9 with TRBJ1-2, with TRBD1 identical over 9 bases. J lost 2 bases, V lost 6 bases, and 4 bases had no gene match. This CDR3 is built from 14 residues. CDR1 and CDR2 (germline): SEHNR, FQNEAQ (reference sequence). CDR3 amino acids: CASRQGQGNYGYTF. CDR3 bases: TGTGCCAGCAGACAAGGACAGGGGAACTATGGCTACACCTTC. Using reference TRBV7-9 and TRBJ1-2 for the parts outside the CDR3, the full variable domain is DTGVSQNPRHKITKRGQNVTFRCDPISEHNRLYWYRQTLGQGPEFLTYFQNEAQLEKSRLLSDRFSAERPKGSFSTLEIQRTEQGDSAMYLCASRQGQGNYGYTFGSGTRLTVV.

This clonotype came up many times. The chain carries TRBV2 and TRBJ2-1; D assignment may be TRBD1 or TRBD2 (6 bases each). Germline V CDR1 and CDR2: SNHLY, FYNNEI. V was shortened by 6 bases and J by 0 bases, with 9 bases between the two germline ends. The length of the CDR3 is 14 residues. CDR3 DNA sequence: TGTGCCAGCAGGGGGGGCGACTCCTACAATGAGCAGTTCTTC. As protein: CASRGGDSYNEQFF. Filled out from reference TRBV2 and TRBJ2-1, the complete variable domain reads EPEVTQTPSHQVTQMGQEVILRCVPISNHLYFYWYRQILGQKVEFLVSFYNNEISEKSEIFDDQFSVERPDGSNFTLKIRSTKLEDSAMYFCASRGGDSYNEQFFGPGTRLTVL.